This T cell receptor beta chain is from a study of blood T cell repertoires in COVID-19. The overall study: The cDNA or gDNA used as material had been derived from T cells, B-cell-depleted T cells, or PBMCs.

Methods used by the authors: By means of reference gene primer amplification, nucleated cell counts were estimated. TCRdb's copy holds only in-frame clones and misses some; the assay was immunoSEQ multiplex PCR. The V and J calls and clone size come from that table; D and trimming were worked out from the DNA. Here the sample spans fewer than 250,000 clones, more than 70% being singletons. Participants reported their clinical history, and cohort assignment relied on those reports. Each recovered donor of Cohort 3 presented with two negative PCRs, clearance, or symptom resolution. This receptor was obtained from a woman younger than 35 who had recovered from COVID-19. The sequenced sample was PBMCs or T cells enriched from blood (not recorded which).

CDR3 sequence: CSARRENEQFF. For the CDR3, the DNA is TGCAGTGCTAGGAGGGAGAATGAGCAGTTCTTC. J is TRBJ2-1 and V is TRBV20-1; TRBD2 might be the D (5 bases). This CDR3 is 11 amino acids long. The germline V gene encodes CDR1 DFQATT and CDR2 SNEGSKA (reference sequence). Trimming removed 3 bases from V and 7 bases from J, with 7 bases in between.